These 19 T cell receptor beta chains originate from one sample sequenced in a study of T cells after posttransplantation cyclophosphamide. Cells defined as naive were viable CD3+CD4+ or CD3+CD8+ and CCR7+CD45RA+CD45RO-CD95-CD27+CD28+. The data were produced by immunoSEQ multiplex PCR, yet TCRdb's version contains in-frame clones alone and is incomplete. This sample carries about 19,000 clones, over 95% of them seen once, and the ten largest clones take 0.15% to 0.2%. The material sequenced was naive CD4+ T cells sorted from PBMCs. These receptors all stem from a man in his forties in good health, CMV-negative, and a related stem cell transplant donor.

Comment on this clone: A read error may produce the germline difference seen at one junction end. The V gene is TRBV7-7, the J gene TRBJ2-3; 8 bases are a match to TRBD1. The CDR3 has 14 amino acids. Germline assignment: CDR1 SSHAT and CDR2 FNYEAQ (reference sequence). The CDR3 region has the DNA TGTGCTAGCAGCTCCAGGGGGCAAACAGATACGCAGTATTTT. It specifies CASSSRGQTDTQYF.

CDR3 bases: TGTGCCAGCAGCTTAGCGCCGGCGGGCGGGGAGACCCAGTACTTC. Residues: CASSLAPAGGETQYF. This chain links TRBV7-2 with TRBJ2-5; tentatively, D is TRBD2 (5 bases). The CDR3 is 15 amino acids. CDR1 is SGHTA, CDR2 FQGNSA, per germline. V lost 0 bases and J lost 5, with 13 bases in between.

The genes are TRBV7-6 and TRBJ2-2; perhaps TRBD2 as D (5 bases). Trimming took off 2 bases at V and 3 bases at J, with 10 bases between the two ends. CDR3 length: 15 residues. The V gene's germline CDR1 is SGHVS and CDR2 FNYEAQ. CDR3 DNA: TGTGCCAGCAGCTTACCCCGGACTCACACCGGGGAGCTGTTTTTT. Protein product: CASSLPRTHTGELFF.

The chain joins TRBV9 to TRBJ1-3; 8 bases align to TRBD1. The CDR3 spans 14 residues. V dropped 4 bases and J dropped 4; count of bases not matched to a gene: 4. Per the germline V gene, CDR1 is SGDLS and CDR2 is YYNGEE. Here the CDR3 reads CASSTDREGNTIYF. The DNA for the CDR3 is TGTGCCAGCAGCACGGACAGGGAGGGAAACACCATATATTTT.

The rearrangement links TRBV27 to TRBJ2-5; D is possibly TRBD2 (5 bases). The length of the CDR3 is 15 residues. The V gene lost 3 bases and the J gene lost 5 bases, with 16 bases spanning the gap. The germline gives CDR1 MNHEY, CDR2 SMNVEV (reference sequence). CDR3 protein: CASSFSLLGGETQYF. CDR3 in DNA: TGTGCCAGCAGTTTTTCTCTATTGGGCGGGGAGACCCAGTACTTC.

The CDR3, as DNA: TGTGCCAGCAGCTTTGGCCCGGACAGGGACAATCAGCCCCAGCATTTT. The encoded protein is CASSFGPDRDNQPQHF. The rearrangement links TRBV4-2 to TRBJ1-5; TRBD1 matches 8 bases. Germline loops: CDR1 LGHNA, CDR2 YNFKEQ. V trimming: 5 bases; J trimming: 3 bases; junction bases outside the gene matches: 9. The CDR3 is made up of 16 amino acids.

The V and J genes are TRBV19 and TRBJ1-2, with 9 nucleotides matching TRBD1. The germline V gene has CDR1 LNHDA and CDR2 SQIVND (reference sequence). The length of the CDR3 is 16 residues. The V and J ends lost 5 bases and 4 bases, in that order; junction bases with no gene match: 11. CDR3 in amino acids: CASSSSTGQGSYGYTF. The CDR3 bases are TGTGCCAGTAGTTCCTCGACGGGACAGGGTAGCTATGGCTACACCTTC.

The rearrangement uses TRBV28 and TRBJ1-2; D is undetermined. V dropped 10 bases and J dropped 1 base, with 13 bases sitting between them. The CDR3 spans 13 residues. Germline-derived CDR1 and CDR2 are MDHEN and SYDVKM. This CDR3 is CANQDTINYGYTF. The CDR3 bases are TGTGCCAACCAAGATACTATTAACTATGGCTACACCTTC.

This rearrangement joins TRBV27 to TRBJ1-1; D gene unclear. V lost 6 bases to trimming and J lost 3 bases, with 11 bases between them. This CDR3 is 13 amino acids long. The germline CDR1 and CDR2 sequences are MNHEY and SMNVEV (reference sequence). CDR3 bases: TGTGCCAGCAGGGAGGTTTTCGACACTGAAGCTTTCTTT. Translating gives CASREVFDTEAFF.

The rearrangement uses TRBV6-5 and TRBJ1-1, with 7 nucleotides matching TRBD1. CDR1 and CDR2 from the germline V gene are MNHEY and SVGAGI. This CDR3 has 14 residues. Losses at the gene ends were 6 bases for V and 1 base for J; bases not matched to a gene: 5. The CDR3 DNA reads as TGTGCCAGCAGCGACAGGGAAGGGAACACTGAAGCTTTCTTT. Translated, it gives CASSDREGNTEAFF.

The chain couples TRBV5-1 to TRBJ2-5; 8 bases are shared with TRBD2. Germline lookup yields CDR1 SGHRS and CDR2 YFSETQ. This CDR3 has 17 residues. V lost 0 bases and J lost 3; bases outside the gene matches: 10. The CDR3 spells CASSLVAGNYWEETQYF. CDR3 sequence (DNA): TGCGCCAGCAGCTTGGTAGCGGGAAATTACTGGGAAGAGACCCAGTACTTC.

The chain combines TRBV20-1 with TRBJ1-5, with 7 positions matching TRBD1. Germline trimming cut 3 bases from V and 9 bases from J; bases unmatched to any gene: 2. This CDR3 has 11 amino acids. Germline V gives CDR1 DFQATT, CDR2 SNEGSKA (reference sequence). CDR3 region: CSARAGGPQHF. CDR3 DNA: TGCAGTGCTAGGGCAGGGGGGCCCCAGCATTTT.

CDR3 protein: CSVSTGLEAFF. The CDR3 nucleotides read TGCAGCGTTTCGACAGGGCTTGAAGCTTTCTTT. V and J are TRBV29-1 and TRBJ1-1, with TRBD1 matching over 7 bases. V lost 5 bases to trimming and J lost 7 bases; unmatched junction nucleotides: 4. This CDR3 has 11 residues. CDR1 is SQVTM and CDR2 is ANQGSEA in the germline V gene.

The chain is built from TRBV6-1 and TRBJ2-3; D gene uncertain. V was shortened by 1 base and J by 6 bases, with 8 bases between the two germline ends. Germline CDR1 reads MNHNS; CDR2 reads SASEGT. This CDR3 contains 13 residues. CDR3 region: CASSEERSDTQYF. For the CDR3, the DNA is TGTGCCAGCAGTGAAGAACGGTCCGATACGCAGTATTTT.

The chain combines TRBV6-5 with TRBJ1-5, with 10 nucleotides matching TRBD1. Trimming cost V 6 bases and J 2 bases; bases outside gene matches: 4. CDR3 size: 15 residues. CDR1 is MNHEY, CDR2 SVGAGI, per germline. In nucleotides, the CDR3 is TGTGCCAGCAGCCGGGGGACAGGGGGCAATCAGCCCCAGCATTTT. This codes for CASSRGTGGNQPQHF.

The chain uses TRBV19 and TRBJ1-4; D unclear. Per the germline V gene, CDR1 is LNHDA and CDR2 is SQIVND (reference sequence). V lost 0 bases and J lost 5, with 16 bases in between. CDR3 size: 17 residues. In DNA, the CDR3 is TGTGCCAGTAGTATAGATTATAGGAACAGCCTAAATGAAAAACTGTTTTTT. Its translation is CASSIDYRNSLNEKLFF.

The V gene is TRBV11-2, the J gene TRBJ2-5; D is perhaps TRBD2 (6 bases). This CDR3 region has 15 residues. Trimming pared 3 bases from V and 0 bases from J, leaving 11 bases between. Looked up from germline, CDR1 is SGHAT and CDR2 is FQNNGV. CDR3 protein: CASSLMGRYQETQYF. The CDR3 nucleotides are TGTGCCAGCAGCTTGATGGGGAGGTACCAAGAGACCCAGTACTTC. Using reference TRBV11-2 and TRBJ2-5 for the parts outside the CDR3, the full variable domain is EAGVAQSPRYKIIEKRQSVAFWCNPISGHATLYWYQQILGQGPKLLIQFQNNGVVDDSQLPKDRFSAERLKGVDSTLKIQPAKLEDSAVYLCASSLMGRYQETQYFGPGTRLLVL.

This clone was detected once. The rearrangement uses TRBV28 and TRBJ1-1; D unresolved. V was clipped by 6 bases and J by 0 bases, with 11 bases between them. Germline values: CDR1 MDHEN, CDR2 SYDVKM. The CDR3 runs to 14 residues. The chain's CDR3 is CASRSYPMNTEAFF. The CDR3 DNA follows: TGTGCCAGCAGATCCTATCCTATGAACACTGAAGCTTTCTTT.

DNA of the CDR3: TGTGCCAGCAGCGTGGACAGGGTGAACACCGGGGAGCTGTTTTTT. This translates into CASSVDRVNTGELFF. The chain links TRBV9 to TRBJ2-2; 8 bases are a match to TRBD1. The J segment lost 1 base and the V segment lost 2 bases, leaving 1 base of the junction unmatched. This CDR3 comprises 15 residues. Germline loops: CDR1 SGDLS, CDR2 YYNGEE.